This T cell receptor (beta chain) is drawn from a study of T cell responses to AZD1222 COVID-19 vaccine. Study-wide results and caveats: The study found vaccine-associated CD4 TCRs spanning spike, dominant at 160-218 and 743-854. Baseline seropositivity occurred in only six AZD1222 recipients. Two AZD1222 administrations were followed by greater Spike-specific TCR breadth and depth.

A note on this clone: The target antigen is unknown.

The CDR3 has 14 amino acids. V lost 2 bases and J lost 4, with 9 bases in between. The V gene's germline CDR1 is SEHNR and CDR2 FQNEAQ (reference sequence). Here immunoSEQ multiplex PCR was the method, and the copy in TCRdb shows in-frame clones only, minus some. The sample lists about 130,000 clones, over 65% seen once, with roughly 4.3% in the top ten. This clonotype was obtained from an adult in good health. The sample here was peripheral blood, taken on day 0 of AZD1222 vaccination. The chain has TRBV7-9 and TRBJ1-5; unclear D gene. CDR3 residues: CASSLRGSNQPQHF. The CDR3 DNA reads as TGTGCCAGCAGCTTACGGGGATCTAATCAGCCCCAGCATTTT.